Following are 27 T cell receptor beta chains from one sample sequenced in a study of Graves' ophthalmopathy and Graves' hyperthyroidism. TCR beta CDR3 amplification used RNA transcripts. HTBI-primed RT-PCR formed the first round, and a multiplex PCR formed the second. TCRdb reanalysed the multiplex PCR reads using MiXCR and keeps one entry per CDR3 protein. The sample has about half a million distinct CDR3 sequences; about an eighth are singletons. The source material was blood. These receptors originate from a woman aged 25 to 45 with Graves' ophthalmopathy.

This clonotype was seen at least ten times. The V and J genes are TRBV5-1 and TRBJ2-4, with 8 bases fitting TRBD1. With 4 bases clipped from V and 7 bases from J, the junction kept 10 bases outside the gene matches. CDR1 is SGHRS and CDR2 is YFSETQ in the germline V gene. The CDR3 consists of 15 residues. DNA of the CDR3: TGCGCCAGCAGCCCGCAACCGGACAGGGCTAACATTCAGTACTTC. Protein product: CASSPQPDRANIQYF.

This clonotype showed up just a few times. This chain uses TRBV19 with TRBJ1-2; a possible D gene is TRBD1 (5 bases). Germline loops: CDR1 LNHDA, CDR2 SQIVND (reference sequence). CDR3 size: 13 residues. V lost 6 bases to trimming and J lost 4 bases, with 12 bases between them. The CDR3, as DNA: TGTGCCAGTAGGCGGGACGGAGGCTATGGCTACACCTTC. Translating it yields CASRRDGGYGYTF.

Concerning this clonotype: As the CDR3 is not closed by the conserved phenylalanine or tryptophan, this likely results from a read error. This chain connects TRBV5-1 to TRBJ2-6; D remains unclear. Germline V lookup: CDR1 SGHRS, CDR2 YFSETQ. Trimming left V 10 bases short and J 0 bases short, with 11 bases between. The CDR3 totals 14 residues. CDR3 protein: CASSPGSGANVLTV. The CDR3 DNA sequence: TGCGCCTCCAGCCCGGGCTCTGGGGCCAACGTCCTGACTGTC.

This clonotype appeared many times. This rearrangement joins TRBV6-2 or TRBV6-3 to TRBJ1-2, with D unresolved. Between the trimmed V and J ends, which lost 6 bases and 4 bases, there was a span of 18 bases. The CDR3 extends over 15 amino acids. Germline CDR1 and CDR2: MNHEY and SVGEGT. CDR3 loop: CASSPEAVGFYGYTF. In nucleotides, the CDR3 is TGTGCCAGCAGCCCGGAGGCGGTGGGTTTCTATGGCTACACCTTC.

This clonotype was seen ten or more times. This chain uses TRBV6-1 with TRBJ2-2; 8 nucleotides align to TRBD1. Looked up from germline, CDR1 is MNHNS and CDR2 is SASEGT. This CDR3 comprises 15 residues. With V trimmed by 4 bases and J by 3 bases, 4 bases remained unmatched. In DNA form, the CDR3 reads TGTGCCAGCAGTGGGGGACAGGACCACACCGGGGAGCTGTTTTTT. Its protein is CASSGGQDHTGELFF.

This clonotype was seen many times. V usage is TRBV28 and J usage is TRBJ1-2; no clear D gene. This CDR3 has 12 amino acids. Germline values: CDR1 MDHEN, CDR2 SYDVKM. The ends were cut back, 9 bases at V and 1 base at J, with 9 bases in the middle. In DNA, the CDR3 is TGTGCCAGTCTACAGAATAACTATGGCTACACCTTC. Translated: CASLQNNYGYTF.

In this sample, this clonotype turned up many times. The chain joins TRBV7-9 to TRBJ2-5; no reliable D call. The length of the CDR3 is 12 residues. Germline lookup yields CDR1 SEHNR and CDR2 FQNEAQ (reference sequence). Deletions cut 2 bases from V and 3 bases from J, with 4 bases between. Here the CDR3 DNA reads TGTGCCAGCAGCTTAACTGAAGAGACCCAGTACTTC. It codes for CASSLTEETQYF.

This clonotype was seen repeatedly, ten times or more. The rearrangement uses TRBV6-1 and TRBJ1-2; D is undetermined. The CDR3 is 15 residues long. V lost 6 bases and J 0 bases, leaving 14 bases between the germline ends. Germline CDR1 reads MNHNS; CDR2 reads SASEGT. The CDR3 bases are TGTGCCAGCAGCCGGGGAGTGCAGGCTAACTATGGCTACACCTTC. It specifies CASSRGVQANYGYTF.

In this sample, this clonotype turned up many times. V is TRBV12-3 or TRBV12-4 and J is TRBJ1-1; TRBD1 might be the D (6 bases). V lost 6 bases and J 0 bases, leaving 17 bases between the germline ends. The CDR3 is 16 amino acids. CDR3 sequence: CASSPRGGDMNTEAFF. The CDR3 DNA reads TGTGCCAGCAGCCCCAGGGGAGGGGACATGAACACTGAAGCTTTCTTT.

This clonotype was seen ten or more times. The gene calls are TRBV24-1 and TRBJ1-1; D is ambiguous. The CDR3 is 11 amino acids. Germline CDR1 reads KGHDR; CDR2 reads SFDVKD. The ends were cut back, 3 bases at V and 7 bases at J, with 5 bases in the middle. In nucleotides, the CDR3 is TGTGCCACCAGTGATAAAGGTGAAGCTTTCTTT. Translating gives CATSDKGEAFF.

Ten or more counts support this clonotype. This chain connects TRBV5-1 to TRBJ2-7; 8 positions match TRBD1. This CDR3 contains 14 residues. Per the germline V gene, CDR1 is SGHRS and CDR2 is YFSETQ. Losses at the gene ends were 2 bases for V and 3 bases for J; bases not matched to a gene: 4. The chain's CDR3 is CASSFQGAGYEQYF. The CDR3 coding sequence is TGCGCCAGCAGCTTCCAGGGGGCGGGCTACGAGCAGTACTTC.

As regards this clonotype: This may come from a read error, since a much larger clone is one base off. The chain couples TRBV4-2 to TRBJ2-5, with D possibly matching TRBD2 (5 bases). This CDR3 is built from 16 residues. V lost 0 bases and J lost 4, with 15 bases in between. CDR1 and CDR2 from the germline V gene are LGHNA and YNFKEQ. The CDR3 bases are TGTGCCAGCAGCCAAGATCTAGTCAATCGGGGAGAGACCCAGTACTTC. This codes for CASSQDLVNRGETQYF.

This clonotype was counted at least ten times. The chain recombines TRBV6-1 with TRBJ1-1; 10 bases agree with TRBD1. V dropped 1 base and J dropped 7; count of bases not matched to a gene: 18. The CDR3 is 19 residues long. Per germline, CDR1 MNHNS and CDR2 SASEGT. As DNA, the CDR3 is TGTGCCAGCAGTGAAGGGGTTTTGGGGGACAGGGGAGAAAGGAGTGAAGCTTTCTTT. Its protein product is CASSEGVLGDRGERSEAFF.

This clonotype was seen at least ten times. This chain uses TRBV11-2 with TRBJ2-2; D call uncertain. The CDR3 is 16 residues long. The ends were cut back, 5 bases at V and 7 bases at J, with 20 bases in the middle. Germline loops: CDR1 SGHAT, CDR2 FQNNGV. Here the CDR3 reads CASSPFGPREGGELFF. CDR3 DNA sequence: TGTGCCAGCAGCCCGTTCGGCCCAAGAGAAGGCGGGGAGCTGTTTTTT.

V usage is TRBV18 and J usage is TRBJ2-5; D could derive from TRBD1 or TRBD2 (6 bases each). CDR3 length equals 16 residues. CDR1 and CDR2 (germline): KGHSH, LQKENI. V lost 0 bases and J lost 4, with 15 bases in between. CDR3 sequence: CASSPPRGGGGETQYF. DNA for the CDR3: TGTGCCAGCTCACCACCGAGGGGCGGAGGGGGAGAGACCCAGTACTTC.

At least ten counts were recorded for this clonotype. The chain combines TRBV20-1 with TRBJ2-7, with TRBD1 identical over 7 bases. The V and J ends lost 6 bases and 2 bases, in that order; junction bases with no gene match: 16. Germline V gene lookup returns CDR1 DFQATT and CDR2 SNEGSKA (reference sequence). This CDR3 is 16 amino acids long. The CDR3 nucleotides are TGCAGTGCGATAGCCCGGGGACAGAAGACCCCCTACGAGCAGTACTTC. Its protein is CSAIARGQKTPYEQYF.

Concerning this clonotype itself: This may come from a read error, since a much larger clone is one base off. The rearrangement links TRBV6-1 to TRBJ2-7; TRBD1 aligns across 9 bases. With 6 bases clipped from V and 1 base from J, the junction kept 4 bases outside the gene matches. CDR1 is MNHNS and CDR2 is SASEGT in the germline V gene. This CDR3 contains 14 residues. The CDR3: CASRPGTGSYEQYF. CDR3 DNA sequence: TGTGCCAGCAGACCCGGGACAGGGTCCTACGAGCAGTACTTC.

This clonotype was counted at least ten times. The rearrangement joins TRBV27 to TRBJ2-7; TRBD2 aligns across 11 bases. The CDR3 spans 15 residues. Germline CDR1 and CDR2: MNHEY and SMNVEV (reference sequence). Trimming at V came to 8 bases and at J to 2 bases, leaving 8 bases not matched to a gene. The CDR3 bases are TGTGCCAGCCGGAAGGGACTAGCGGAAACCTACGAGCAGTACTTC. It yields the protein CASRKGLAETYEQYF.

This clonotype has at least ten counts. The chain links TRBV28 to TRBJ2-7; 9 nucleotides line up with TRBD1. The ends lost 6 bases at V and 6 bases at J; junction bases unmatched: 9. The CDR3 has 14 amino acids. Germline CDR1 is MDHEN and CDR2 is SYDVKM. The CDR3 DNA reads as TGTGCCAGCAGAGTCCCGGGACAGGGTTCCGAGCAGTACTTC. Its translation: CASRVPGQGSEQYF.

This clonotype was picked up many times. The chain carries TRBV9 and TRBJ2-7; 11 bases match TRBD1. Germline V lookup: CDR1 SGDLS, CDR2 YYNGEE. The CDR3 runs to 15 residues. The ends lost 3 bases at V and 7 bases at J; junction bases unmatched: 9. Here the CDR3 reads CASSDTSGQGGEQYF. The CDR3 DNA sequence: TGTGCCAGCAGCGACACCTCGGGACAGGGGGGAGAGCAGTACTTC. Filled out from reference TRBV9 and TRBJ2-7, the complete variable domain reads DSGVTQTPKHLITATGQRVTLRCSPRSGDLSVYWYQQSLDQGLQFLIQYYNGEERAKGNILERFSAQQFPDLHSELNLSSLELGDSALYFCASSDTSGQGGEQYFGPGTRLTVT.

This clonotype was counted many times. The rearrangement joins TRBV5-1 to TRBJ1-6; D is undetermined. The ends were cut back, 1 base at V and 6 bases at J, with 8 bases in the middle. CDR1 is SGHRS and CDR2 is YFSETQ in the germline V gene. The CDR3 is 14 amino acids. The DNA for the CDR3 is TGCGCCAGCAGCTTGCGACGGACTAATTCACCCCTCCACTTT. Translating gives CASSLRRTNSPLHF. Together with reference TRBV5-1 and TRBJ1-6, the CDR3 gives the full variable domain: KAGVTQTPRYLIKTRGQQVTLSCSPISGHRSVSWYQQTPGQGLQFLFEYFSETQRNKGNFPGRFSGRQFSNSRSEMNVSTLELGDSALYLCASSLRRTNSPLHFGNGTRLTVT.

A note on this clonotype: With a much larger clone just one base away, this may be a read error. The chain is built from TRBV6-5 and TRBJ2-2, with 9 nucleotides matching TRBD2. CDR1 and CDR2 (germline): MNHEY, SVGAGI. The CDR3 covers 14 residues. The V segment lost 2 bases and the J segment 9 bases; nucleotides outside the gene matches: 4. The CDR3 region is CASSYAGGARELFF. CDR3 sequence (DNA): TGTGCCAGCAGTTACGCGGGGGGGGCCAGGGAGCTGTTTTTT.

This clonotype was observed at least ten times. The chain recombines TRBV25-1 with TRBJ2-7, with D tentatively TRBD1 (5 bases). This CDR3 has 13 residues. Germline-derived CDR1 and CDR2 are MGHDK and SYGVNS. Trimming stripped 3 bases from V and 5 bases from J, with 11 bases between. Here the CDR3 DNA reads TGTGCCAGCAGTGACCCAGGGTCGAACGAGCAGTACTTC. This codes for CASSDPGSNEQYF.

This clonotype was recorded at least ten times. The chain carries TRBV24-1 and TRBJ2-7; tentative D call: TRBD1 (6 bases). The CDR3 contains 15 residues. CDR1 and CDR2 from the germline V gene are KGHDR and SFDVKD. V lost 4 bases, J lost 5 bases, and 17 bases lay in between. The CDR3 DNA is TGTGCCACCAGTGAGAACAAGGGGGTTGGTCACGAGCAGTACTTC. Translating it yields CATSENKGVGHEQYF.

The sample holds many counts of this clonotype. The genes are TRBV6-1 and TRBJ2-6; D is perhaps TRBD1 (5 bases). Germline CDR1 is MNHNS and CDR2 is SASEGT. The CDR3 runs to 16 residues. Trimming shortened V by 7 bases and J by 0 bases, and 13 bases separated the two germline ends. CDR3 coding DNA: TGTGCCAGCACAAGACAGCGCTCCTCTGGGGCCAACGTCCTGACTTTC. Amino acids: CASTRQRSSGANVLTF.

The chain is built from TRBV4-2 and TRBJ1-2, with 9 bases matching TRBD1. In germline, CDR1 is LGHNA, CDR2 YNFKEQ. J lost 2 bases, V lost 4 bases, and 5 bases had no gene match. CDR3 length: 15 amino acids. CDR3 sequence reads: CASSLRTGVNYGYTF. CDR3 in DNA: TGTGCCAGCAGCCTACGGACAGGGGTAAACTATGGCTACACCTTC.

This clonotype was seen repeatedly, ten times or more. The chain recombines TRBV6-1 with TRBJ1-3; 7 bases fit TRBD1. CDR3 length: 14 residues. V lost 8 bases, J lost 0 bases, and 4 bases stayed unmatched. Germline CDR1 reads MNHNS; CDR2 reads SASEGT. The CDR3: CASLRDSSGNTIYF. The CDR3 DNA reads as TGTGCCAGCCTCCGGGACAGCTCTGGAAACACCATATATTTT.